This T cell receptor beta chain was recovered during a study of Siglec-9 on CD8 T cells in melanoma. The protocol was immunoSEQ multiplex PCR, while the TCRdb copy is restricted to in-frame clones and leaves out a portion. The sample has around 30,000 clones, 80% seen once. Concerning this clone: Relative to the germline gene, one junction end is altered; a read error may explain this.

The germline CDR1 and CDR2 sequences are MNHNY and SVGAGI (reference sequence). The CDR3 spans 13 residues. V usage is TRBV6-6 and J usage is TRBJ1-4; D gene uncertain. The clonotype comes from a human donor in good health. Sequenced input: Siglec-9- CD8+ T cells sorted from blood. CDR3 in DNA: TGTGCCAGCAGTAGCCTCAAGGAGCGTCCCGAGATTTTT. This encodes CASSSLKERPEIF.